Sequencing of this T cell receptor (beta chain) was carried out in a study of cytomegalovirus exposure and HLA in healthy donors. Both 60 Vbeta primers and 13 Jbeta primers went into the PCR. Sequenced by immunoSEQ multiplex PCR; TCRdb stores in-frame clones only, minus some. In the table there are about 140,000 clones, less than 85% of which are singletons. This sequence was found in a woman in her 50s in good health and CMV-seropositive. The sequencing sample was made of PBMCs.

In DNA form, the CDR3 reads TGTGCCAGCAGCGACAGGGATTACACCGGGGAGCTGTTTTTT. It codes for CASSDRDYTGELFF. The J gene is TRBJ2-2, the V gene TRBV27, with 7 bases lining up with TRBD1. This CDR3 spans 14 amino acids. V shed 6 bases, J shed 3 bases, and the junction held 4 bases outside the gene matches. Germline lookup yields CDR1 MNHEY and CDR2 SMNVEV (reference sequence).